This T cell receptor beta chain was sequenced for a study of T cells in Graves' hyperthyroidism and ophthalmopathy. General observations from the study: Among clonotypes expanded in thyroid above 0.001, most were also found in blood.

Germline V gene sequence: CDR1 DFQATT, CDR2 SNEGSKA (reference sequence). CDR3 length: 14 residues. V trimming: 0 bases; J trimming: 2 bases; junction bases outside the gene matches: 4. Amplification targeted TCR beta CDR3 regions from RNA transcripts. Researchers ran a first-round RT-PCR on the TCR CDR3 using the HTBI primer set. Via MiXCR, TCRdb re-called the multiplex PCR reads, giving one row per CDR3 protein. The top ten hold 7.1% of the sample, which has nearly 600,000 distinct CDR3 sequences, over 12% seen once. In regard to this clonotype: Its antigen remains unidentified.

The receptor was isolated from a woman in her late teens or twenties with Graves' ophthalmopathy. The J gene is TRBJ2-7, the V gene TRBV20-1; 7 nucleotides line up with TRBD1. The sequenced material came from blood. CDR3 bases: TGCAGTGCTAGAGAGACAGGGCCCGCCTACGAGCAGTACTTC. Encoded protein: CSARETGPAYEQYF.